These T cell receptor beta chains were read from a single sample in a study of blood T cell repertoires in COVID-19. Libraries were prepared by immunoSEQ multiplex PCR; TCRdb keeps only in-frame clonotypes and omits some of them. The sample records a few hundred thousand clones, about 86% being singletons. The sequencing input was peripheral blood. The receptors shown here come from a woman aged 25 to 39 who had recovered from COVID-19. Both conserved end residues are part of each CDR3. A D gene is named only where the DNA matches it firmly. Size is omitted from some rows. Given values are once, few, many or a class for expanded clones.

TRBV13	NA	NA	TRBJ1-2	TGTGCCAGCAGCTTAACGGGTTCTGGCTACACCTTC	CASSLTGSGYTF
TRBV7-2	once	NA	TRBJ1-5	TGTGCCAGCAGCTTATCCGGGACTCCAAACTCGCAGCCCCAGCATTTT	CASSLSGTPNSQPQHF
TRBV12-5	NA	TRBD1	TRBJ2-7	TGTGCTAGTGGTTTGGTACGAGAGTGGGACAGCTACGAGCAGTACTTC	CASGLVREWDSYEQYF
TRBV5-1	NA	TRBD2	TRBJ2-5	TGCGCCAGCAGCTTGGGTCCTAGCGGGAGCGAGACCCAGTACTTC	CASSLGPSGSETQYF
TRBV3-1/TRBV3-2	NA	TRBD1	TRBJ1-2	TGTGCCAGCAGCCAACTAGACAGGGGGCGCCTCTATGGCTACACCTTC	CASSQLDRGRLYGYTF
TRBV12-3/TRBV12-4	NA	NA	TRBJ2-1	TGTGCCAGCAGTAGGTACCTCTACGGGGAGCAGTTCTTC	CASSRYLYGEQFF
TRBV6-5	NA	NA	TRBJ1-2	TGTGCCAGCAGACAGAATTCCTGGGGCTACACCTTC	CASRQNSWGYTF
TRBV4-1	once	NA	TRBJ2-7	TGCGCCAGCAGCCATGGAGAGTTGCAGTACTTC	CASSHGELQYF
TRBV7-3	NA	NA	TRBJ2-7	TGTGCCAGCAGCCCAAGTCCCGGGACACCTTCCTACGAGCAGTACTTC	CASSPSPGTPSYEQYF
TRBV10-3	NA	TRBD2	TRBJ2-3	TGTGCCATCAGTGACGTCCCTGCGGGGGTTCAGGATACGCAGTATTTT	CAISDVPAGVQDTQYF
TRBV20-1	NA	NA	TRBJ1-2	TGCAGTGCTAGCCAGATCCCGGGCTACACCTTC	CSASQIPGYTF
TRBV5-6	NA	TRBD2	TRBJ2-3	TGTGCCAGCAGCTTGGGAACTAGCGGGCGGACAGATACGCAGTATTTT	CASSLGTSGRTDTQYF
TRBV4-2	NA	TRBD2	TRBJ2-1	TGTGCCAGCAGCCCCGGGGGGGAGGGTTACAATGAGCAGTTCTTC	CASSPGGEGYNEQFF
TRBV5-1	NA	NA	TRBJ2-5	TGCGCCAGCAGCCCCCCTTTTAACGAACTGACTACACCTCAAGAGACCCAGTACTTC	CASSPPFNELTTPQETQYF
TRBV28	NA	TRBD1	TRBJ2-7	TGTGCCAGCAGTCGACTTACAGGGGGTATCCACGAGCAGTACTTC	CASSRLTGGIHEQYF
TRBV27	NA	NA	TRBJ2-7	TGTGCCAGCAGTTCGGGTCCTCGAGTCGAGCAGTACTTC	CASSSGPRVEQYF
TRBV30	NA	NA	TRBJ1-1	TGTGCCTGGAGCGAAGCCTTGGAAGCTTTCTTT	CAWSEALEAFF
TRBV7-3	NA	TRBD2	TRBJ2-3	TGTGCCAGCAGCCTTAGCGGGAGTACGGCAGATACGCAGTATTTT	CASSLSGSTADTQYF
TRBV5-1	once	TRBD2	TRBJ2-7	TGCGCCAGCAGCTCGGGGGGAGTAGGGTACTACGAGCAGTACTTC	CASSSGGVGYYEQYF
TRBV12-3/TRBV12-4	NA	NA	TRBJ1-1	TGTGCCAGCAGTTACAGGGTGGACACTGAAGCTTTCTTT	CASSYRVDTEAFF
TRBV19	once	NA	TRBJ2-1	TGTGCCAGTAGTATACTCAATGAGCAGTTCTTC	CASSILNEQFF
TRBV9	few	TRBD2	TRBJ2-7	TGTGCCAGCAGCGTTAGCGGGATGACTGACGAGCAGTACTTC	CASSVSGMTDEQYF
TRBV19	NA	TRBD1	TRBJ1-1	TGTGCCACTAAGTTGACAGGGGCCCAGAACACTGAAGCTTTCTTT	CATKLTGAQNTEAFF
TRBV28	NA	TRBD1	TRBJ1-2	TGTGCCAGCAGTTTCCTTCATCTGGGGACAGGGCTAGGTGGCTACACCTTC	CASSFLHLGTGLGGYTF
TRBV6-6	NA	TRBD1	TRBJ1-1	TGTGCCAGCAGGGGGACAGGGGTTGATAAAGCTTTCTTT	CASRGTGVDKAFF
TRBV27	NA	TRBD2	TRBJ2-1	TGTGCCAGCAGTTTAACGCCGGGACTAGTCGGCAATGAGCAGTTCTTC	CASSLTPGLVGNEQFF
TRBV19	NA	TRBD1	TRBJ2-2	TGTGCCAGCGATACGGGAACAGGGGTCACCGGGGAGCTGTTTTTT	CASDTGTGVTGELFF
TRBV6-5	NA	NA	TRBJ2-2	TGTGCCAGCGTTGGAGTCAGCACCGGGGAGCTGTTTTTT	CASVGVSTGELFF
TRBV6-5	NA	NA	TRBJ1-1	TGTGCCAGCAGTTACTCGACAGCAAGGAACACTGAAGCTTTCTTT	CASSYSTARNTEAFF
TRBV29-1	NA	NA	TRBJ1-4	TGCAGCGCTTACGGGGGGGCGAAAAAACTGTTTTTT	CSAYGGAKKLFF
TRBV4-2	NA	TRBD1	TRBJ1-1	TGTGCCACCGGGGGGGAAAGACAGGGTGAAGCTTTCTTT	CATGGERQGEAFF
TRBV27	NA	NA	TRBJ2-3	TGTGCCAGCAGTACGCCCTACCGTGGGGGGAGGCCAGATACGCAGTATTTT	CASSTPYRGGRPDTQYF
TRBV10-1	NA	TRBD2	TRBJ2-1	TGCGCCAGCCAACTAGCGGGAGCTGATGAGCAGTTCTTC	CASQLAGADEQFF
TRBV28	once	NA	TRBJ1-1	TGTGCCAGCAAGGAGGTTATGAACACTGAAGCTTTCTTT	CASKEVMNTEAFF
TRBV5-4	NA	NA	TRBJ2-7	TGTGCCAGCAGCTTGCAGCAGGGGCCCTACTACGAGCAGTACTTC	CASSLQQGPYYEQYF
TRBV4-2	NA	TRBD2	TRBJ2-1	TGTGCCAGCAGCCCGACCCCGACTAGCGGGATCGGTGAGCAGTTCTTC	CASSPTPTSGIGEQFF
TRBV12-5	NA	NA	TRBJ2-7	TGTGCTAGTGGTTCTACAGAAATCTACGAGCAGTACTTC	CASGSTEIYEQYF